This T cell receptor (beta chain) was identified during a study of T cell responses to AZD1222 COVID-19 vaccine. General observations from the study: The sample set comprised mostly white British donors with more females, and clonal diversity was possibly underestimated. Seropositivity was recorded at baseline in only a handful of AZD1222 recipients. Close to half of all spike-specific TCRs reportedly target regions of the variants that are unmutated. Scientists sampled the repertoires only once the peak T cell response had passed.

Sequencing used immunoSEQ multiplex PCR; TCRdb keeps in-frame clones, though not all of them. The profile shows roughly 80,000 clones, approximately 90% of them singletons. Germline CDR1 is MDHEN and CDR2 is SYDVKM. The CDR3 has 15 residues. The ends were cut back, 5 bases at V and 0 bases at J, with 8 bases in the middle. With respect to this clone: The antigen remains unidentified.

The sample in question was peripheral blood, obtained 28 days after the second AZD1222 dose. The chain employs TRBV28 and TRBJ1-6; no clear D gene. This TCR was recovered from an adult who received the AZD1222 COVID-19 vaccine. The CDR3 bases are TGTGCCAGCAGTCGGCCGGGCTCCTATAATTCACCCCTCCACTTT. It specifies CASSRPGSYNSPLHF.